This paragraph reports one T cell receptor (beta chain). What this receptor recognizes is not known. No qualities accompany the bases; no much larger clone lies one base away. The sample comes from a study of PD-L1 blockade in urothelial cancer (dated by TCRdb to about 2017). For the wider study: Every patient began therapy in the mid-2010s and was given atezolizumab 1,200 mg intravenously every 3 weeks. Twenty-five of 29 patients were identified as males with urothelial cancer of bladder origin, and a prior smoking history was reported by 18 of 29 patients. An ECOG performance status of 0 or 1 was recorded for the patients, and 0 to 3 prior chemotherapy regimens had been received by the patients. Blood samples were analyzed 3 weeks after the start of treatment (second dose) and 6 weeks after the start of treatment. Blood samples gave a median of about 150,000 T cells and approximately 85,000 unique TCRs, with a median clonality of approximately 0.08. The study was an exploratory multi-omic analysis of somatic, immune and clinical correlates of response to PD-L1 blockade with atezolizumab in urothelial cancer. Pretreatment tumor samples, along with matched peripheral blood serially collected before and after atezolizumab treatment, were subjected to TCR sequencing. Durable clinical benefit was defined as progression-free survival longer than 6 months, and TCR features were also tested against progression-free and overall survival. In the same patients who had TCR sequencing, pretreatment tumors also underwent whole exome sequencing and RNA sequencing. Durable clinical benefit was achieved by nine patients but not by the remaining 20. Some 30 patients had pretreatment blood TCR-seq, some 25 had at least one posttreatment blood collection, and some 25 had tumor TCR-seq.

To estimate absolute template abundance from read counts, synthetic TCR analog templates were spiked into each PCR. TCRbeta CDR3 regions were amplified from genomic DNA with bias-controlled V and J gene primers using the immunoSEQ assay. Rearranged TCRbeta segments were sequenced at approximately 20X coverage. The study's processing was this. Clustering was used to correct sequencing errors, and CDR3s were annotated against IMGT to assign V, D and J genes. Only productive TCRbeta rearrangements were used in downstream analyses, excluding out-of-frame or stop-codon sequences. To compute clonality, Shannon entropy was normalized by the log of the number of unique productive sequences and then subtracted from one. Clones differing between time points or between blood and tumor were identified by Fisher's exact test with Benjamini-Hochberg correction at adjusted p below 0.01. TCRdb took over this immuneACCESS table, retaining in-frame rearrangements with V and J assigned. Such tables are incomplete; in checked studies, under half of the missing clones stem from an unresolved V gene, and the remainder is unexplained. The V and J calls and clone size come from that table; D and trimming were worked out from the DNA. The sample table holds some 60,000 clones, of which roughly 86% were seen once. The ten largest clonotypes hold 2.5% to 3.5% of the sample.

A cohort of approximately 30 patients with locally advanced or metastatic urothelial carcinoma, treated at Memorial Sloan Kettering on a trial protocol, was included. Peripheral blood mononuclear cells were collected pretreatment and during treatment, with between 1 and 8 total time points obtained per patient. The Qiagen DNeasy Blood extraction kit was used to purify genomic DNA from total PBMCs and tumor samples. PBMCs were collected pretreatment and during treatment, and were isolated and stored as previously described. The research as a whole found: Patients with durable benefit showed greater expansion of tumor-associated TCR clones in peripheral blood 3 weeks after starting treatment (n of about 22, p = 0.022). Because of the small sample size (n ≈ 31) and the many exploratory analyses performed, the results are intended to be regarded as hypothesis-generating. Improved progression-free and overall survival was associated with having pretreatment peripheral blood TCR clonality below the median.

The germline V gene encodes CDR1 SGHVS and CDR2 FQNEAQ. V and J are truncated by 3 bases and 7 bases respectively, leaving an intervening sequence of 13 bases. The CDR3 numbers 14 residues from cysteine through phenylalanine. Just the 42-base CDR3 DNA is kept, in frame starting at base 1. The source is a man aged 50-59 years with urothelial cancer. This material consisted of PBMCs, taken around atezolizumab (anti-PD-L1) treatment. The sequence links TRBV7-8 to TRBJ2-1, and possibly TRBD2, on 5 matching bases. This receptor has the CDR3 CASSFERVWNEQFF. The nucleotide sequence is TGTGCCAGCAGCTTCGAGAGGGTTTGGAATGAGCAGTTCTTC.